The source of this T cell receptor (beta chain) is a study of blood T cell repertoires in COVID-19 (dated by TCRdb to about 2020). Regarding the study in general: ImmuneRACE Cohort 3 recovered participants were defined by two consecutive negative NP/OP PCR tests, healthcare professional clearance, or symptom resolution. Where available, HLA class I and class II types were taken from metadata supplied by the sample provider and were not determined by assay-based typing. The prospective study material was composed of cDNA or gDNA derived from T cells, B-cell-depleted T cells, or PBMCs. A freely available public database, intended as a resource for researchers studying the immune response to SARS-CoV-2, is where the repertoires were released. The samples were drawn from the first 160 participants of the ongoing ImmuneRACE study and from over 950 subjects provided by 6 global collaborators. The dataset comprised deeply sampled blood TCRbeta repertoires from subjects exposed to, actively infected with, or recovered from COVID-19. The collaborator samples originated in the United States, Italy and Spain and spanned the acute and convalescent phases of COVID-19. A de-identified subject ID, COVID-19 status, age in years and sex were almost always included in the sample metadata. Study-level results and caveats: The amount of clinical and demographic metadata varied by source and participant and was provided uncurated.

In regard to this clone: The antigen this receptor binds is unknown. No base quality values were provided; no much bigger clone lies one nucleotide off.

Participants in the prospective study were aged about 18 to 95 years, lived in approximately 26 United States geographic areas, and enrolled through a virtual design. In the prospective study, participants were assigned to cohorts based on the clinical history participants reported in a screening survey and a study questionnaire. Mobile phlebotomists in the prospective study collected whole blood, serum and a nasopharyngeal or oropharyngeal swab from every participant. Participants in the prospective study had the option to provide additional blood draws and questionnaires over a roughly 2-month period. Prospective study blood samples were shipped either frozen or at room temperature before DNA extraction. TCRbeta CDR3 regions were amplified from genomic DNA by means of the immunoSEQ Assay, a bias-controlled multiplex PCR. The original methods were these. Within the assay, amplification of reference gene primers was used to estimate how many nucleated cells each sample contained. Sequence reads were collapsed and filtered to measure the absolute abundance of every unique TCRbeta CDR3 rearrangement. For each sample, productive Simpson clonality was calculated as the square root of Simpson's diversity index over productive rearrangements. Held by TCRdb, this immuneACCESS table contains in-frame sequences only and omits some clones. Under half of the omission traces to an unresolved V gene where checked; the cause of the rest is unknown. The V and J calls and clone size come from that table; D and trimming were worked out from the DNA. The sample data list some 300,000 clones, and more than 70% of these were observed just once. The top ten hold approximately 2% of the sample.

Relative to germline, V is missing 4 bases and J is missing 6 bases, with 7 bases of the junction outside any gene match. Based on the germline V gene (reference sequence), the CDR1 and CDR2 sequences are LNHNV and YYDKDF. From the cysteine up to the phenylalanine, the CDR3 has a length of 15 residues. The DNA shown is the 45-base CDR3, in frame from base 1. The TCR comes from a woman in her sixties in a cohort exposed to, infected with or recovered from COVID-19 (not recorded which). The V and J segments used are TRBV15 and TRBJ2-1, with 9 bases matching TRBD2. Sequencing was carried out using PBMCs or T cells enriched from blood (not recorded which). The base sequence is TGTGCCACCAGCAATAGCGGGAGCCACCTCAATGAGCAGTTCTTC. This encodes CATSNSGSHLNEQFF.